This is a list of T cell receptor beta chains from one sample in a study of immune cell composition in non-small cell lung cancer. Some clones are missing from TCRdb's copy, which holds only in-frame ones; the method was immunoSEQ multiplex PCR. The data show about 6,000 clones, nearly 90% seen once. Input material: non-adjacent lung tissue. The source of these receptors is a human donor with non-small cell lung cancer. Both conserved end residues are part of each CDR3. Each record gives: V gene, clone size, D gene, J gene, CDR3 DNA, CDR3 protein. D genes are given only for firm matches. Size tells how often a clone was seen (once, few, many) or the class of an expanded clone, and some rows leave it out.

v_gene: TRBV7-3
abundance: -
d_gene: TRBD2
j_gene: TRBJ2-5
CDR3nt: TGTGCCAGCAGCCGGACTAGCGGGATCCAAGAGACCCAGTACTTC
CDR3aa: CASSRTSGIQETQYF

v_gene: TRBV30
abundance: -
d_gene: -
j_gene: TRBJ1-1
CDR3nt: TGTGCCTGGAGTCCCCTCCAGGGGTTTGGCACTGAAGCTTTCTTT
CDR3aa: CAWSPLQGFGTEAFF

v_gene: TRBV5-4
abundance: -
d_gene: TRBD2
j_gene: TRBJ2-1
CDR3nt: TGTGCCAGCAGTCCGACTAGCGGTATGGACAATGAGCAGTTCTTC
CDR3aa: CASSPTSGMDNEQFF

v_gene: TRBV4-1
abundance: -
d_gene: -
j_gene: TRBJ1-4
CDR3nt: TGCGCCAGCAGCCCCATCGGGGGGTTGTTCGAGGAAAAACTGTTTTTT
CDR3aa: CASSPIGGLFEEKLFF

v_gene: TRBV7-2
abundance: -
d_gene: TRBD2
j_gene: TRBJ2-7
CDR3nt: TGTGCCAGCAGCAGGACTAGCGGGAGGGCCCTAATCTACGAGCAGTACTTC
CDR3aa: CASSRTSGRALIYEQYF

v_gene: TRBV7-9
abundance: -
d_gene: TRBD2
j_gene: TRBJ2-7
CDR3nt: TGTGCCAGCAGCCCCAAAAACCCCGGGGGGGTTAAGTACGAGCAGTACTTC
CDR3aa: CASSPKNPGGVKYEQYF

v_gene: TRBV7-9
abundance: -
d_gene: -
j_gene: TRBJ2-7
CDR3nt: TGTGCCAGCAGCTCGACAACGACCTACGAGCAGTACTTC
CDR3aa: CASSSTTTYEQYF

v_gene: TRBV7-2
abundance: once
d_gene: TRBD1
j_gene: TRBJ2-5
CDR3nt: TGTGCCAGCAGCTTAAACAGGGGGCGAGAGACCCAGTACTTC
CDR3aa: CASSLNRGRETQYF

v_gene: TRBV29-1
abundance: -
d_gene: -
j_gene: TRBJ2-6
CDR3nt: TGCAGCGTGTACAGCTCTGGGGCCAACGTCCTGACTTTC
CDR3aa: CSVYSSGANVLTF

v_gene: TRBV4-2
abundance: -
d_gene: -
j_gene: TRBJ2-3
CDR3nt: TGTGCCAGCAGGGCGGGACTTGACACAGATACGCAGTATTTT
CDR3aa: CASRAGLDTDTQYF

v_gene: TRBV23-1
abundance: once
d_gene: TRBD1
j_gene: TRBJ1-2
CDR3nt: TGCGCCAGCAGTCAACCGGACAGGGGGCTATATGGCTACACCTTC
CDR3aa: CASSQPDRGLYGYTF

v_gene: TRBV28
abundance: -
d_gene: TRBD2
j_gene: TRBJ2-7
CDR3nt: TGTGCCAGCAGCCAGGGACTAGCGCCCTACGAGCAGTACTTC
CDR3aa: CASSQGLAPYEQYF

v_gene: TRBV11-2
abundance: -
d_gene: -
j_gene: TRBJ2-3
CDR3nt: TGTGCCAGCAGCTTTAGGGCTAGCGTAGATACGCAGTATTTT
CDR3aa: CASSFRASVDTQYF

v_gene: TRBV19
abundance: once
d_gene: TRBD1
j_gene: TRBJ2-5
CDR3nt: TGTGCCAGTAGTATAAGGCAGGGGGCGGGAGAGACCCAGTACTTC
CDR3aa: CASSIRQGAGETQYF

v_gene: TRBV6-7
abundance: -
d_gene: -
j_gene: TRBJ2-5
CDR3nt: TGTGCCAGCAGTTACCGCGAAAACAGGCAAGAGACCCAGTACTTC
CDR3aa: CASSYRENRQETQYF

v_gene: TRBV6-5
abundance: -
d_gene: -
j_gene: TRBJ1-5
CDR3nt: TGTGCCAGCAGCTGGACGGGGGATCAGCCCCAGCATTTT
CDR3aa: CASSWTGDQPQHF

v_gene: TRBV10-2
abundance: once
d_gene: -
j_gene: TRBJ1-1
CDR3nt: TGCGCCAGCAGTGATGGGGCGAAAGGGAACACTGAAGCTTTCTTT
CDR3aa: CASSDGAKGNTEAFF

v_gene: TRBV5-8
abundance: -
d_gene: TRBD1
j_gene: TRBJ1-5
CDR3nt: TGTGCCAGCAGCTTGTCAGGGGGAAATCAGCCCCAGCATTTT
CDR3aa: CASSLSGGNQPQHF

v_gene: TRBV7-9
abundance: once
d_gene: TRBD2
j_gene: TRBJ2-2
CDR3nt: TGTGCCAGCAGCTCACTAGCGGGACGAGTTGGGGAGCTGTTTTTT
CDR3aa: CASSSLAGRVGELFF

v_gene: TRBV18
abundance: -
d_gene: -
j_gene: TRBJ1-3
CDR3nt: TGTGCCAGCTCACCATTCCCTGACAGCAGCTCTGGAAACACCATATATTTT
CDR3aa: CASSPFPDSSSGNTIYF

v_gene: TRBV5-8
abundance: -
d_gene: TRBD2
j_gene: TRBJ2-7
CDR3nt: TGTGCCAGCAGCTCGGGGACTAGCGGGAGGGACGAGCAGTACTTC
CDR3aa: CASSSGTSGRDEQYF

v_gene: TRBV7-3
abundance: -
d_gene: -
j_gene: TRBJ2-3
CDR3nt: TGTGCCAGCAGCTCCCAACCGCTCACGGGCACAGATACGCAGTATTTT
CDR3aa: CASSSQPLTGTDTQYF

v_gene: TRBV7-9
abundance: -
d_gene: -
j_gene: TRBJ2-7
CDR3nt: TGTGCCAGCAGCTCCCCTTGGGCAGACTACGAGCAGTACTTC
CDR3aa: CASSSPWADYEQYF

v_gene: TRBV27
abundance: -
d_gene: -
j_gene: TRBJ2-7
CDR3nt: TGTGCCAGCAGTTTTTCTGGGACACCAAGCTCCTACGAGCAGTACTTC
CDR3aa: CASSFSGTPSSYEQYF

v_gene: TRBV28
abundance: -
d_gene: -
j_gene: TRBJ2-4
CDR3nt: TGTGCCAGCAGTCACTCATTAGGGTGGGGGGACATTCAGTACTTC
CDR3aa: CASSHSLGWGDIQYF

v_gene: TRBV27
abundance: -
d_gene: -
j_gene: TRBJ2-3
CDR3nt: TGTGCCAGCACCGGCAGGGGTGGCGATACGCAGTATTTT
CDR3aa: CASTGRGGDTQYF

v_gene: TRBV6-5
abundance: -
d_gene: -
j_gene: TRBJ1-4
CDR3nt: TGTGCCAGCAGTTACGACGGGAAACTGTTTTTT
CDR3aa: CASSYDGKLFF

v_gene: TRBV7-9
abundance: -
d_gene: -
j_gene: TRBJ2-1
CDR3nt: TGTGCCAGCAGCTTAGCTAGCTCAGACAATGAGCAGTTCTTC
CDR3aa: CASSLASSDNEQFF